This T cell receptor beta chain was sequenced for a study of Graves' ophthalmopathy and Graves' hyperthyroidism. Researchers took RNA transcripts and amplified TCR beta CDR3 regions from them. First-round RT-PCR used HTBI primers; second-round multiplex PCR followed. Each CDR3 protein is one row after TCRdb ran MiXCR on the multiplex PCR reads. Among 650,000 to 900,000 distinct CDR3 sequences listed, 35% to 50% were seen once. Comment on this clonotype: Its cognate antigen is unknown.

Study-level findings and limits: Among expanded thyroid clonotypes above 0.001 frequency, most also occurred in blood. Ophthalmopathy and stable hyperthyroidism were discriminated by a 13-signature model, with over 85% sensitivity and 70% to 84% specificity.

Ophthalmopathy was moderately-to-severely active, CAS at least 3, NOSPECS at least 4, lasting under 3 months. PBMCs originated in roughly 9.3 ml of fresh peripheral blood. CDR3 length: 13 residues. CDR1 ENHRY and CDR2 SYGVKD come from the germline V gene. V was cut by 6 bases and J by 3 bases, with 11 bases left in between. The sample comprised peripheral blood. J is TRBJ1-2 and V is TRBV10-3; perhaps TRBD1 as D (5 bases). The sequence was obtained from an adult man with Graves' ophthalmopathy. CDR3 DNA: TGTGCCATCAGCCTAGACAGCCACTATGGCTACACCTTC. Protein product: CAISLDSHYGYTF.